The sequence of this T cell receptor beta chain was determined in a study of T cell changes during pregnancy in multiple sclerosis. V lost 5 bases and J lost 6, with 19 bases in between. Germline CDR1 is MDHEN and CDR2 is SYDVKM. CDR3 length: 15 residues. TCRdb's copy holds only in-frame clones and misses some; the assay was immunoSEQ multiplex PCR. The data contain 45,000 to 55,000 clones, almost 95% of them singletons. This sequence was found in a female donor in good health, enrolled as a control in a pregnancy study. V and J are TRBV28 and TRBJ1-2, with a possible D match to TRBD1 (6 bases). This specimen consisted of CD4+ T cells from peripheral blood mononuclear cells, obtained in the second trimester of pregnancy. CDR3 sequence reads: CASSLALTGHDGYTF. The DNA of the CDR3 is TGTGCCAGCAGTCTGGCCCTCACAGGGCATGATGGCTACACCTTC.